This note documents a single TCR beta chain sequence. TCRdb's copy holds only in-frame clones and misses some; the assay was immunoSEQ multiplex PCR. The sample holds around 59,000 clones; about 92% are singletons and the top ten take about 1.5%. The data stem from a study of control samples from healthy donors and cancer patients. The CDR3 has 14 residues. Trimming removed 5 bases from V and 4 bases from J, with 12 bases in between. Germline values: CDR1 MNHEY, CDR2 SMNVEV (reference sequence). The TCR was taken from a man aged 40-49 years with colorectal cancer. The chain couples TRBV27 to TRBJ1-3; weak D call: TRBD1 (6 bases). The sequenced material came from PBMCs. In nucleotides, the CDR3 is TGTGCCAGCAGTACCCAGGGGAAAGGAAACACCATATATTTT. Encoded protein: CASSTQGKGNTIYF.